This is a list of T cell receptor beta chains from one sample in a study of blood T cell repertoires in COVID-19. Only in-frame clones appear in the TCRdb table, and some are missing; sequencing was by immunoSEQ multiplex PCR. The table has approximately 300,000 clones, more than 90% seen once; the top ten hold roughly 18%. The sample comprised PBMCs or T cells enriched from blood (not recorded which). The origin of the receptors is a woman in her 30s who had recovered from COVID-19. CDR3s include the opening cysteine and the closing phenylalanine or tryptophan. The D gene is left open where the match is weak. Rows may omit the clone size; those that give it use once, few, many or a size class.

D,size,V,J,DNA,CDR3
-,few,TRBV28,TRBJ2-7,TGTGCCAGCAGTTTGACTAGAGCCTACGAGCAGTACTTC,CASSLTRAYEQYF
-,-,TRBV11-2,TRBJ2-1,TGTGCCAGCGGGCCCGACGGGGGTCACCTATACAATGAGCAGTTCTTC,CASGPDGGHLYNEQFF
-,-,TRBV28,TRBJ2-7,TGTGCCAGCAGTAGCCACGCAGGAGGCGAGCAGTACTTC,CASSSHAGGEQYF
-,-,TRBV7-8,TRBJ2-7,TGTGCCAGCAGCTTAGTGCGGTACGAGCAGTACTTC,CASSLVRYEQYF
-,-,TRBV15,TRBJ2-7,TGTGCCACCAGCAGAGATCGTGGCAGGGCCTACGAGCAGTACTTC,CATSRDRGRAYEQYF
-,-,TRBV20-1,TRBJ1-2,TGCAGTGCTAGTTCCGGGGTAAACTATGGCTACACCTTC,CSASSGVNYGYTF
-,-,TRBV30,TRBJ1-2,TGTGCCTGGAGTGTACAGGCAGGATCGTATACCTTC,CAWSVQAGSYTF
-,-,TRBV5-1,TRBJ1-1,TGCGCCAGCAGCTTAGGACAGTCGGGAGGAACTGAAGCTTTCTTT,CASSLGQSGGTEAFF
TRBD1,-,TRBV29-1,TRBJ1-5,TGCAGCGTTGGACCAGGGGGCGATCAGCCCCAGCATTTT,CSVGPGGDQPQHF
-,-,TRBV4-1,TRBJ1-2,TGCGCCAGCAGCCAAGAAAGTCAGGGCCATGGCTACACCTTC,CASSQESQGHGYTF
-,-,TRBV28,TRBJ1-2,TGTGCCAGCAGTCGCGTTAACTATGGCTACACCTTC,CASSRVNYGYTF
TRBD1,-,TRBV18,TRBJ1-4,TGTGCCAGCTCACCTCTGGCGGTCGGGACAGGGGCCAAGAATGAAAAACTGTTTTTT,CASSPLAVGTGAKNEKLFF
-,-,TRBV3-1/TRBV3-2,TRBJ2-3,TGTGCCAGCAGCCCAGGCGCCACAGATACGCAGTATTTT,CASSPGATDTQYF
-,-,TRBV25-1,TRBJ1-2,TGTGCCAGCAGTAAGGAGAACTATGGCTACACCTTC,CASSKENYGYTF
-,-,TRBV7-2,TRBJ1-3,TGTGCCAGCAGCCTGAGAGACAGCTTGTACTCTGGAAACACCATATATTTT,CASSLRDSLYSGNTIYF
-,-,TRBV4-3,TRBJ2-1,TGCGCCAGCAGCCAAGAGGCGATAGCATCCTACAATGAGCAGTTCTTC,CASSQEAIASYNEQFF
-,few,TRBV10-3,TRBJ1-1,TGTGCCATCAGTAGCGGCACTGAAGCTTTCTTT,CAISSGTEAFF
-,-,TRBV6-5,TRBJ1-2,TGTGCCAGCAGTTACTCATCCCCGGAGGGTGGCTACACCTTC,CASSYSSPEGGYTF
TRBD2,-,TRBV6-2/TRBV6-3,TRBJ2-1,TGTGCCAGCAGTGGCGCCTTTCTACTAGCGGGTGGGGACAATGAGCAGTTCTTC,CASSGAFLLAGGDNEQFF
TRBD2,-,TRBV20-1,TRBJ2-7,TGCAGTGCTAGTAGTCCCAGCGGGGGGACGAGGGGTGCCGAGCAGTACTTC,CSASSPSGGTRGAEQYF
TRBD2,-,TRBV11-3,TRBJ2-3,TGTGCCAGCAGCTCCCGATCTAGCGGGAGTTTCACAGATACGCAGTATTTT,CASSSRSSGSFTDTQYF
TRBD1,once,TRBV4-3,TRBJ1-2,TGCGCCAGCAGCCTAGGGACAGACAGCCTAACTAACTATGGCTACACCTTC,CASSLGTDSLTNYGYTF
TRBD1,once,TRBV5-5,TRBJ2-3,TGTGCCAGCAGCACCTACAGGGGGGCTAGCACAGATACGCAGTATTTT,CASSTYRGASTDTQYF
TRBD1,-,TRBV5-1,TRBJ1-1,TGCGCCAGCAGCGAAGTCGGACAGGGCACTGAAGCTTTCTTT,CASSEVGQGTEAFF
-,-,TRBV15,TRBJ1-1,TGTGCCACCAGCCCTCCAGGGACACTGAACACTGAAGCTTTCTTT,CATSPPGTLNTEAFF
-,-,TRBV10-3,TRBJ1-2,TGTGCCATCAGTGAGCAGGGTGCAGGGGCGTATGGCTACACCTTC,CAISEQGAGAYGYTF
TRBD1,-,TRBV15,TRBJ1-1,TGTGCCACCAGCGGACTGGACAGGGGGCCCACTGAAGCTTTCTTT,CATSGLDRGPTEAFF
-,-,TRBV5-1,TRBJ1-1,TGCGCCAGCAGCTTGGGACAGACACTGAACACTGAAGCTTTCTTT,CASSLGQTLNTEAFF
TRBD1,-,TRBV2,TRBJ1-6,TGTGCCAGCACCCTGATGCCAGGGGGTGAGTCACCCCTCCACTTT,CASTLMPGGESPLHF
-,-,TRBV20-1,TRBJ2-3,TGCAGTGCTAGTCACGGACTTAGCACAGATACGCAGTATTTT,CSASHGLSTDTQYF
-,-,TRBV6-2/TRBV6-3,TRBJ1-2,TGTGCCAGCAGTAACAGGAAGAACGATGGCTACACCTTC,CASSNRKNDGYTF
-,-,TRBV27,TRBJ2-1,TGTGCCAGCAGTCCCCGGGGAGGCGGCGCCTACAATGAGCAGTTCTTC,CASSPRGGGAYNEQFF
-,-,TRBV6-2/TRBV6-3,TRBJ1-4,TGTGCCAGCAGTTCCGCCGGAGTACATGAAAAACTGTTTTTT,CASSSAGVHEKLFF
TRBD2,-,TRBV11-2,TRBJ2-1,TGTGCCAGCAGCCACGGAGGACTAGCGGGATATGAGCAGTTCTTC,CASSHGGLAGYEQFF
-,-,TRBV5-1,TRBJ2-1,TGCGCCAGCAGCTTGGCCAGGACGGAGGGGTGGAATGAGCAGTTCTTC,CASSLARTEGWNEQFF
TRBD2,-,TRBV10-3,TRBJ2-7,TGTGCCATCAGTGGGCGGGGGAGGGACGGCGAGCAGTACTTC,CAISGRGRDGEQYF
-,-,TRBV5-4,TRBJ2-1,TGTGCCAGCAGCTTGGGGGCAGGGGGAGGCAATGAGCAGTTCTTC,CASSLGAGGGNEQFF
-,once,TRBV7-9,TRBJ2-1,TGTGCCAGCAGCCCAGGGGAGAATGAGCAGTTCTTC,CASSPGENEQFF
TRBD2,-,TRBV3-1/TRBV3-2,TRBJ2-7,TGTGCCAGCAGCCGACTAGCGTCCTACGAGCAGTACTTC,CASSRLASYEQYF
-,-,TRBV9,TRBJ1-1,TGTGCCAGCAGCGTGGGCAGATCTTTGAACACTGAAGCTTTCTTT,CASSVGRSLNTEAFF
TRBD1,-,TRBV5-1,TRBJ1-1,TGCGCCAGCAGCTTGGTGCAGGGGGCGCATGGCACTGAAGCTTTCTTT,CASSLVQGAHGTEAFF
TRBD2,-,TRBV28,TRBJ2-5,TGTGCCAGCAGTTTGGGGGGTGGGGCGGGAGAAGAGACCCAGTACTTC,CASSLGGGAGEETQYF